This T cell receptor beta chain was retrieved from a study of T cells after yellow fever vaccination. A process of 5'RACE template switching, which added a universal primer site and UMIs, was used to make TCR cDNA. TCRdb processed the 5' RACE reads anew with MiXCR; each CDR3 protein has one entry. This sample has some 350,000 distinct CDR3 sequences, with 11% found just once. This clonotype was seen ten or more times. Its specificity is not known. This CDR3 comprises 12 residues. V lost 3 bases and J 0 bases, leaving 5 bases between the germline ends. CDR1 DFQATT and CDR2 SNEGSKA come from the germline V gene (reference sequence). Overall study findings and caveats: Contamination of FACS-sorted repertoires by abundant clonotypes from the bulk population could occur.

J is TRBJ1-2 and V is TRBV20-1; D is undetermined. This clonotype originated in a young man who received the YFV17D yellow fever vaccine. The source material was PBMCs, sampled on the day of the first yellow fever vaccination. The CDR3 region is CSARTPNYGYTF. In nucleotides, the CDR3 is TGCAGTGCTAGGACACCTAACTATGGCTACACCTTC.